Sequencing of this T cell receptor beta chain was carried out in a study of T cells in Graves' hyperthyroidism and ophthalmopathy (dated by TCRdb to about 2019). Some background on the complete study: Peripheral blood was collected at initial diagnosis, before any treatment. TCR V-J signatures able to tell the groups apart were searched for in a discovery cohort of 95 to 100 patients, of whom around 43 had Graves' ophthalmopathy and around 58 had stable Graves' hyperthyroidism. An independent validation cohort of under 20 hyperthyroidism patients and 17 patients who later progressed to ophthalmopathy tested prospective prediction of ophthalmopathy. The approximately 100 discovery patients were randomly split 7:3 into training and test sets. In several Graves' hyperthyroidism patients, the study also compared T-cell repertoires from thyroid tissue with T-cell repertoires from blood. After sampling, hyperthyroidism patients received methimazole starting at 30 mg daily, and ophthalmopathy patients received high-dose intravenous methylprednisolone. The paper describes TCR Vbeta CDR3 sequencing of fewer than 150 peripheral blood samples, made up of about 41 ophthalmopathy patients, approximately 76 hyperthyroidism patients and some 17 progressor patients. What the research found in general, with its limitations: In validation, the model predicted progression to ophthalmopathy with approximately 71% sensitivity and roughly 75% specificity, a median of 6.5 months before onset. In cross-validation, a model built on a 13 V-J signature told ophthalmopathy apart from stable hyperthyroidism with over 85% sensitivity and about 81% specificity, and in testing the same model reached 80%/75%. Sample size was not statistically predetermined, and blinding of investigators to group allocation was not performed. Most expanded thyroid clonotypes (frequency above 0.001) were also found in blood, which suggests that blood repertoires may mirror thyroid immune responses.

From the germline V gene (reference sequence), CDR1 is DFQATT and CDR2 is SNEGSKA. V trim: 6 bases; J trim: 1 base; unmatched bases: 6. The CDR3 spans 15 residues, from the cysteine through the phenylalanine. The CDR3 DNA has 45 bases and is translated from base 1. Ophthalmopathy patients had moderately to severely active disease, with a Clinical Activity Score of 3 or more, a NOSPECS grade of 4 or more, and a disease duration of less than 3 months. Patients with uncontrolled infections, other autoimmune diseases, pregnancy or lactation were excluded. Diagnoses were based on clinical symptoms, serum thyroxine and TRAb, thyroid ultrasound and orbital computed tomography. PBMCs were isolated from 10 ml of fresh peripheral blood by Ficoll-Paque density gradient centrifugation. Total RNA was extracted with Trizol reagent, and quality was checked on an Agilent 2100 Bioanalyzer. TCR beta CDR3 regions were amplified from RNA transcripts. The TCR CDR3 was subjected to a first round of RT-PCR using the HTBI primer set and the Qiagen OneStep RT-PCR kit. A second multiplex PCR round built the libraries, followed by size selection and purification. Libraries were sequenced paired-end with 100 bp reads on an Illumina HiSeq2000. As for how the authors treated the data: SOAPnuke was used to process the raw data, removing reads that contained adapters or uncalled bases, had a mean Phred below 15, or lacked an exact match to the constant primer or identifier. COPE v1.2.5 was used to merge high-quality paired reads, and clonotypes were defined as unique nucleotide sequences. MiTCR v1.1 was used to align clonotypes to the IMGT TRBV, TRBD and TRBJ reference segments. Only V-J combinations with frequency above 0.0001, covering roughly 99% of repertoires, were analysed. A TCS score was defined as the ratio between F50 (clonal expansion) and ExV (chaos), using BLOSUM62-based TCRdist between CDR3 peptides within each V-J. Welch's t-statistics and random forest reduced 514 V-J features to 13, which were used in a naive Bayes classifier (R e1071). The Morisita-Horn index was used to measure how similar the thyroid and blood repertoires were. TCRdb reprocessed the public reads (quality trimming at Q25 with fastp, clone calling with MiXCR) and kept in-frame beta chains. Under each unique CDR3 protein, matching rows form one entry showing the most common genes and DNA. The V and J calls shown here were made by TCRdb, not taken from the authors' results. Present in this sample are around 610,000 distinct CDR3 sequences, roughly 15% of which were seen just once. The top ten hold over 3.5% of the sample.

This clonotype was counted many times. No cognate antigen has been identified for it. Per-base qualities were not stored, and no clone one base away is much larger. The rearranged chain carries TRBV20-1 and TRBJ2-4; 10 bases in the junction line up with TRBD1. Input material: blood. This TCR was sampled from a woman aged 40 to 55 with Graves' ophthalmopathy. The nucleotides are TGCAGTGCCATGAGACAGGGGGCGGCCAAAAACATTCAGTACTTC. Translated, this gives CSAMRQGAAKNIQYF.